The source of this T cell receptor beta chain is a study of T cell responses to AZD1222 COVID-19 vaccine. CDR3 size: 13 residues. Germline V gene lookup returns CDR1 MNHEY and CDR2 SVGEGT. The V gene end was trimmed by 4 bases and the J gene end by 4 bases; junction bases not matched to a gene: 2. Study-level results: Females made up more of the donors, who were largely white British, and clonal diversity may have come out too low. Researchers report vaccine-associated CD4 TCRs spanning spike, with dominance at 160-218 and 743-854.

Concerning this clone itself: Its antigen is not identified.

Some second doses came at about 4 weeks and others at about 12 weeks; these were pooled. Sequencing used immunoSEQ multiplex PCR; TCRdb keeps in-frame clones, though not all of them. Among 150,000 to 200,000 clones listed, 92% were seen once. The sequenced sample was peripheral blood, obtained 28 days after the second AZD1222 dose. This sequence originates from an adult who received the AZD1222 COVID-19 vaccine. V usage is TRBV6-2 or TRBV6-3 and J usage is TRBJ2-7; 9 bases agree with TRBD2. CDR3 sequence: CASSLRGGYEQYF. The CDR3 region has the DNA TGTGCCAGCAGTTTGCGGGGGGGGTACGAGCAGTACTTC.